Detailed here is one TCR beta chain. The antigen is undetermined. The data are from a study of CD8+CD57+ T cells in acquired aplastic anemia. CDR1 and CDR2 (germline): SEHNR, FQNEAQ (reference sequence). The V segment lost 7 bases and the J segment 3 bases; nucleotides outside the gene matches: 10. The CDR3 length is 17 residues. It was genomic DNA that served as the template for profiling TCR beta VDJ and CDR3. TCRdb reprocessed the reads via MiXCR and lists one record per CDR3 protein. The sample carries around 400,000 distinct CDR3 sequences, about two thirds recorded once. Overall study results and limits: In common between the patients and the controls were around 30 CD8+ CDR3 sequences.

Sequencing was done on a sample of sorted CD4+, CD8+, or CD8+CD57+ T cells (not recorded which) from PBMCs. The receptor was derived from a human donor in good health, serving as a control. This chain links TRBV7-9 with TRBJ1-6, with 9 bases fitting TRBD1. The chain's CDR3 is CASNPQGARFYNSPLHF. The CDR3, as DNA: TGTGCCAGCAATCCACAGGGGGCAAGATTCTATAATTCACCCCTCCACTTT. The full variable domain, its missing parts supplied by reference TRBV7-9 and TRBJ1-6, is DTGVSQNPRHKITKRGQNVTFRCDPISEHNRLYWYRQTLGQGPEFLTYFQNEAQLEKSRLLSDRFSAERPKGSFSTLEIQRTEQGDSAMYLCASNPQGARFYNSPLHFGNGTRLTVT.